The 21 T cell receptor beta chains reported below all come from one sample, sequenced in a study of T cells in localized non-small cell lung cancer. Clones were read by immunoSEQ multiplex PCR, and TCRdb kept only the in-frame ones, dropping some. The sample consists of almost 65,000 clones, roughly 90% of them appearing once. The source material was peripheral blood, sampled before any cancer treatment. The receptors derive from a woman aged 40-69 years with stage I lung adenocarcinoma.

CDR3: CASRGSSYNEQFF. The DNA of the CDR3 is TGTGCCAGCAGGGGCAGTTCCTACAATGAGCAGTTCTTC. The rearrangement links TRBV25-1 to TRBJ2-1; D unclear. The V gene lost 6 bases and the J gene lost 1 base, with 7 bases spanning the gap. Germline CDR1 reads MGHDK; CDR2 reads SYGVNS. The CDR3 consists of 13 residues.

CDR3 nucleotide sequence: TGTGCCAGTTCGTCAGAGGCTCAGCCCCAGCATTTT. Its translation: CASSSEAQPQHF. The chain uses TRBV19 and TRBJ1-5; no reliable D call. V dropped 8 bases and J dropped 6 bases, with 11 bases sitting between them. CDR1 and CDR2 from the germline V gene are LNHDA and SQIVND (reference sequence). This CDR3 is 12 amino acids long. The complete variable domain, with remaining parts taken from reference TRBV19 and TRBJ1-5, reads DGGITQSPKYLFRKEGQNVTLSCEQNLNHDAMYWYRQDPGQGLRLIYYSQIVNDFQKGDIAEGYSVSREKKESFPLTVTSAQKNPTAFYLCASSSEAQPQHFGDGTRLSIL.

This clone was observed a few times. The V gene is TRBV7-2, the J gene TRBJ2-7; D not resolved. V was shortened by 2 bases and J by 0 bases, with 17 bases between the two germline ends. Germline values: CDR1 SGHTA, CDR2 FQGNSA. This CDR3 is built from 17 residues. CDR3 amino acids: CASSLPSRLTSSYEQYF. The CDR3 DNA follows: TGTGCCAGCAGCTTACCATCTCGACTTACCAGCTCCTACGAGCAGTACTTC. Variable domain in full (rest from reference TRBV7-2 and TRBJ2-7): GAGVSQSPSNKVTEKGKDVELRCDPISGHTALYWYRQSLGQGLEFLIYFQGNSAPDKSGLPSDRFSAERTGGSVSTLTIQRTQQEDSAVYLCASSLPSRLTSSYEQYFGPGTRLTVT.

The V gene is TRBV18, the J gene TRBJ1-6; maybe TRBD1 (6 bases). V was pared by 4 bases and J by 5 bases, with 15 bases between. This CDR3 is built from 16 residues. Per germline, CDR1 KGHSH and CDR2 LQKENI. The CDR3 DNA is TGTGCCAGCTCACTCCTCCGAGGGGGGGATAATTCACCCCTCCACTTT. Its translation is CASSLLRGGDNSPLHF.

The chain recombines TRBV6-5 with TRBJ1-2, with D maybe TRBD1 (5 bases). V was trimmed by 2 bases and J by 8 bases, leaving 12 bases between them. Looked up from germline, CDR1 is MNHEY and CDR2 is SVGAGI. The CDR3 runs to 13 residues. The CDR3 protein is CASSYLGLEGYTF. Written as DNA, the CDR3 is TGTGCCAGCAGTTACCTGGGGCTCGAAGGCTACACCTTC.

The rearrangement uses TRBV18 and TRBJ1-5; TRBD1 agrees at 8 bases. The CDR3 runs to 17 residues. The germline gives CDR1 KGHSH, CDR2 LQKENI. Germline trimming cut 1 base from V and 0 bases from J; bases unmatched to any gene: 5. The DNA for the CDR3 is TGTGCCAGCTCACCACTTCCAGGGGGCCTTAGCAATCAGCCCCAGCATTTT. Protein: CASSPLPGGLSNQPQHF.

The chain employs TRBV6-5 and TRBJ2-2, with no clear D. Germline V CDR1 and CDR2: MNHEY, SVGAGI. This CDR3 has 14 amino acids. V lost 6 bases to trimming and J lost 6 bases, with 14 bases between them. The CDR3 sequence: CASRWESIAGELFF. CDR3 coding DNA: TGTGCCAGCAGGTGGGAATCGATCGCCGGGGAGCTGTTTTTT.

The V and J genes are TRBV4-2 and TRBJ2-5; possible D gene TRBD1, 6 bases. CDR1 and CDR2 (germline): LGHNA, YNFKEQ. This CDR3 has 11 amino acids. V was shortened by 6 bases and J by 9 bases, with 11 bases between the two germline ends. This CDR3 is CASRPEGAQYF. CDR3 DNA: TGTGCCAGCAGACCAGAGGGGGCCCAGTACTTC.

In DNA form, the CDR3 reads TGTGCCAGCAGCGTAGATGCTGGGGGCCTCTATGGCTACACCTTC. Protein sequence: CASSVDAGGLYGYTF. The chain combines TRBV9 with TRBJ1-2; weak D call: TRBD1 (6 bases). Trimming took 0 bases from V and 4 from J, leaving 13 bases between them. The CDR3 runs 15 residues. The V gene's germline CDR1 is SGDLS and CDR2 YYNGEE.

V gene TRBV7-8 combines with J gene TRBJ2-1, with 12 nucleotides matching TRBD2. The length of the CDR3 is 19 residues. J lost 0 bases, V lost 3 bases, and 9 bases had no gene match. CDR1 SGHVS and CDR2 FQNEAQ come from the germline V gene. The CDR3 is CASSFGLAGGPSSYNEQFF. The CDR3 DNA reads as TGTGCCAGCAGCTTCGGGCTAGCGGGAGGGCCGAGCTCCTACAATGAGCAGTTCTTC. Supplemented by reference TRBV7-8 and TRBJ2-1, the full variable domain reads GAGVSQSPRYKVAKRGQDVALRCDPISGHVSLFWYQQALGQGPEFLTYFQNEAQLDKSGLPSDRFFAERPEGSVSTLKIQRTQQEDSAVYLCASSFGLAGGPSSYNEQFFGPGTRLTVL.

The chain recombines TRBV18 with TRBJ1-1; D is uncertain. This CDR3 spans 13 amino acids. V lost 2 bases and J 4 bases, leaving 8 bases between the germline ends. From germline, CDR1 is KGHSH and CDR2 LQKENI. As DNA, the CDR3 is TGTGCCAGCTCACCAAGTTTTACCACTGAAGCTTTCTTT. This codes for CASSPSFTTEAFF.

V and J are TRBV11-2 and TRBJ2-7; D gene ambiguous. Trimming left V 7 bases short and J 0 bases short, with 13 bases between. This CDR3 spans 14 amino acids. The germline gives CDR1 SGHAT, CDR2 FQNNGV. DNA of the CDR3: TGTGCCAGCACTCAAGAGGAGTCCTCCTACGAGCAGTACTTC. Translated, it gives CASTQEESSYEQYF.

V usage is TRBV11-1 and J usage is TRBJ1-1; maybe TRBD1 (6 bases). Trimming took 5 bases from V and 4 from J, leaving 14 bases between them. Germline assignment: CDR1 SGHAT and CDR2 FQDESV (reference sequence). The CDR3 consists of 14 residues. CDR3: CASSPTGTFTEAFF. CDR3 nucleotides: TGTGCCAGCAGCCCCACCGGGACATTCACTGAAGCTTTCTTT. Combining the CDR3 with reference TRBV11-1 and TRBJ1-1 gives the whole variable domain EAEVAQSPRYKITEKSQAVAFWCDPISGHATLYWYRQILGQGPELLVQFQDESVVDDSQLPKDRFSAERLKGVDSTLKIQPAELGDSAMYLCASSPTGTFTEAFFGQGTRLTVV.

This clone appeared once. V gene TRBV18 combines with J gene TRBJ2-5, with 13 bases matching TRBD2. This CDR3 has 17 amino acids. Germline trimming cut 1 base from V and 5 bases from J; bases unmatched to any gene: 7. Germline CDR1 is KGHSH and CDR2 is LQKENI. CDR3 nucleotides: TGTGCCAGCTCACCACGGACTAGCGGGAGTGAGGCCGAGACCCAGTACTTC. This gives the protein CASSPRTSGSEAETQYF.

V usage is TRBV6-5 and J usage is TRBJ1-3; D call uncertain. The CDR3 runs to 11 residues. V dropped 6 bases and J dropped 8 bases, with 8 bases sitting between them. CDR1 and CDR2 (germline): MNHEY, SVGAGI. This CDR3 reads CASSTRDTIYF. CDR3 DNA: TGTGCCAGCAGCACCCGGGACACCATATATTTT.

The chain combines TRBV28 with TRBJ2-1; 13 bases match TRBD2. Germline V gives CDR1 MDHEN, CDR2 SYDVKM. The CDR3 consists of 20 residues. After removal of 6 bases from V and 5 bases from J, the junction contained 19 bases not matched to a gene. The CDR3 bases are TGTGCCAGCAGCCCCATTCGAGGACTAGCGGGAGTGACTGGGCACAATGAGCAGTTCTTC. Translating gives CASSPIRGLAGVTGHNEQFF.

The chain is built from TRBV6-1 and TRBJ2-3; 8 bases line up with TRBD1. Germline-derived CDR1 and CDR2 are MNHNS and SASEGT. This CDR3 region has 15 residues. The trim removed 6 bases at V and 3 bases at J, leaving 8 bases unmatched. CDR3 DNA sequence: TGTGCCAGCAGCCCGATGACAGGGGAAACAGATACGCAGTATTTT. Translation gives CASSPMTGETDTQYF.

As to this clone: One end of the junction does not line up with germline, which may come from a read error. DNA for the CDR3: TGTGCTAGCAGCCCTCGACAGGGGAACACTGAAGCTTTCTTT. Translating it yields CASSPRQGNTEAFF. The V gene is TRBV7-7, the J gene TRBJ1-1, with 7 positions matching TRBD1. The CDR3 consists of 14 residues. Looked up from germline, CDR1 is SSHAT and CDR2 is FNYEAQ (reference sequence).

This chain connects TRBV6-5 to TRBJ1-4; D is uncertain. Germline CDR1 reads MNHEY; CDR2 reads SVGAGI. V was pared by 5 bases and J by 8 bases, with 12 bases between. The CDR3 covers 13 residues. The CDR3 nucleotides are TGTGCCAGCAGTCCCGGCGTAGAGGAAAAACTGTTTTTT. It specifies CASSPGVEEKLFF.

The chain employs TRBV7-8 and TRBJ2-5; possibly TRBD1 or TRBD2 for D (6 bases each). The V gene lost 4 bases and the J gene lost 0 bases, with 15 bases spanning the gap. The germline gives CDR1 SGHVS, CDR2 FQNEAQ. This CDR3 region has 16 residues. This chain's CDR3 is CASSSLMGGNQETQYF. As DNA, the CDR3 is TGTGCCAGCAGCTCTCTAATGGGGGGCAACCAAGAGACCCAGTACTTC.

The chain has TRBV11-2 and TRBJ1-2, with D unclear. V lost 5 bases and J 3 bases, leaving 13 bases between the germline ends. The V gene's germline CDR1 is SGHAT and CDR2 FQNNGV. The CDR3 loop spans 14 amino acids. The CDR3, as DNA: TGTGCCAGCAGCCCCCGGACCGCGGACTATGGCTACACCTTC. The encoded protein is CASSPRTADYGYTF. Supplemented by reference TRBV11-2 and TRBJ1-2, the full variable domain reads EAGVAQSPRYKIIEKRQSVAFWCNPISGHATLYWYQQILGQGPKLLIQFQNNGVVDDSQLPKDRFSAERLKGVDSTLKIQPAKLEDSAVYLCASSPRTADYGYTFGSGTRLTVV.